Below, 14 T cell receptor beta chains from the same sample are listed, as sequenced in a study of sequential checkpoint blockade in melanoma. TCRdb's table, derived via immunoSEQ multiplex PCR, lists solely in-frame clones and lacks some. The table has about 860 clones, roughly 26% seen once. Indicated treatment: randomized to nivolumab then ipilimumab (arm A) or the reverse (arm B). Material: tumor tissue (inferred from file names), obtained from a patient given nivolumab and ipilimumab in sequence. These receptor sequences come from a human donor with melanoma.

A few counts support this clone. The chain combines TRBV9 with TRBJ1-2; 8 bases are a match to TRBD1. Per the germline V gene, CDR1 is SGDLS and CDR2 is YYNGEE. J gave up 2 bases and V 3 bases, and 3 bases lay outside the gene matches. The CDR3 extends over 14 amino acids. CDR3 DNA: TGTGCCAGCAGCGGACAGGGGATAAACTATGGCTACACCTTC. It specifies CASSGQGINYGYTF.

On this clone: The sample carries other DNA sequences with the same CDR3. The chain carries TRBV30 and TRBJ2-5, with a possible D match to TRBD2 (7 bases). Trimming removed 0 bases from V and 5 bases from J, with 13 bases in between. Germline CDR1 is GTSNPN and CDR2 is SVGIG (reference sequence). This CDR3 has 14 amino acids. This CDR3 reads CAWSVRGGGETQYF. CDR3 DNA sequence: TGTGCCTGGAGTGTACGCGGGGGCGGGGAGACCCAGTACTTC.

This chain joins TRBV19 and TRBJ2-5; 7 nucleotides match TRBD2. The CDR3 has 15 amino acids. Trimming took 0 bases from V and 5 from J; bases not matched to a gene: 6. The V gene's germline CDR1 is LNHDA and CDR2 SQIVND (reference sequence). CDR3 sequence (DNA): TGTGCCAGTAGTATAGATACCGGTAGCGGGGAGACCCAGTACTTC. This encodes CASSIDTGSGETQYF.

This clone was counted only a few times. This chain uses TRBV19 with TRBJ2-7; D call uncertain. Germline CDR1 reads LNHDA; CDR2 reads SQIVND (reference sequence). There are 13 residues in the CDR3. V was clipped by 6 bases and J by 3 bases, with 12 bases between them. CDR3 amino acids: CASRSSSGYEQYF. The CDR3 bases are TGTGCCAGTAGATCCTCCTCGGGCTACGAGCAGTACTTC. Looking up the rest from reference TRBV19 and TRBJ2-7 gives the full variable domain: DGGITQSPKYLFRKEGQNVTLSCEQNLNHDAMYWYRQDPGQGLRLIYYSQIVNDFQKGDIAEGYSVSREKKESFPLTVTSAQKNPTAFYLCASRSSSGYEQYFGPGTRLTVT.

This clone was detected only a few times. J is TRBJ1-6 and V is TRBV28, with D possibly being TRBD1 (5 bases). CDR1 and CDR2 from the germline V gene are MDHEN and SYDVKM. This CDR3 contains 17 residues. Trimming removed 3 bases from V and 0 bases from J, with 12 bases in between. In DNA, the CDR3 is TGTGCCAGCAGTTTTCTGGCGGGACCCTCCTATAATTCACCCCTCCACTTT. Protein product: CASSFLAGPSYNSPLHF.

This clone turned up a few times. The gene calls are TRBV6-8 and TRBJ2-7, with TRBD1 matching 9 bases. Germline CDR1 MNHGY, CDR2 SAAAGT. The ends lost 7 bases at V and 1 base at J; junction bases unmatched: 14. The CDR3 has 17 amino acids. In nucleotides, the CDR3 is TGTGCCAGCACCGCGACTATCGGACAGGGGTCTTCCTACGAGCAGTACTTC. Amino acids: CASTATIGQGSSYEQYF.

The genes are TRBV11-3 and TRBJ1-1; 10 bases fit TRBD1. Germline trimming cut 4 bases from V and 5 bases from J; bases unmatched to any gene: 7. CDR1 and CDR2 from the germline V gene are SGHNT and YENEEA. The CDR3 runs 15 residues. The CDR3 sequence is CASSWPGQGKTEAFF. The CDR3, as DNA: TGTGCCAGCAGCTGGCCGGGACAGGGGAAGACTGAAGCTTTCTTT. Combining the CDR3 with reference TRBV11-3 and TRBJ1-1 gives the whole variable domain EAGVVQSPRYKIIEKKQPVAFWCNPISGHNTLYWYLQNLGQGPELLIRYENEEAVDDSQLPKDRFSAERLKGVDSTLKIQPAELGDSAVYLCASSWPGQGKTEAFFGQGTRLTVV.

This clone has a handful of counts. This chain connects TRBV6-8 to TRBJ1-2, with a possible D match to TRBD1 (6 bases). From germline, CDR1 is MNHGY and CDR2 SAAAGT. The CDR3 loop spans 13 amino acids. The ends were cut back, 6 bases at V and 8 bases at J, with 16 bases in the middle. CDR3 nucleotide sequence: TGTGCCAGCAGGAATAAACAGGGAGGAGGCTACACCTTC. Its translation: CASRNKQGGGYTF.

This clone was counted only a few times. This chain connects TRBV6-8 to TRBJ2-1, with D unclear. The CDR3 has 13 amino acids. Per germline, CDR1 MNHGY and CDR2 SAAAGT. The V and J ends lost 7 bases and 4 bases respectively, with 11 bases between them. CDR3 sequence: CASTTGVYNEQFF. The CDR3 DNA reads TGTGCCAGCACAACGGGCGTGTACAATGAGCAGTTCTTC.

The chain employs TRBV10-2 and TRBJ2-1, with D unresolved. The CDR3 is 13 amino acids. Trimming shortened V by 0 bases and J by 6 bases, and 6 bases separated the two germline ends. CDR1 is WSHSY, CDR2 SAAADI, per germline. CDR3 in amino acids: CASSESGLNEQFF. Here the CDR3 DNA reads TGCGCCAGCAGTGAGTCTGGTCTCAATGAGCAGTTCTTC.

The genes are TRBV5-1 and TRBJ2-5; tentatively, D is TRBD2 (5 bases). CDR3 length equals 16 residues. From germline, CDR1 is SGHRS and CDR2 YFSETQ. V was trimmed by 0 bases and J by 0 bases, leaving 12 bases between them. As DNA, the CDR3 is TGCGCCAGCAGCTTGGTACACGAGCGGTACCAAGAGACCCAGTACTTC. Its translation: CASSLVHERYQETQYF.

The chain employs TRBV7-6 and TRBJ2-5; 8 nucleotides align to TRBD1. CDR1 and CDR2 (germline): SGHVS, FNYEAQ. This CDR3 has 15 amino acids. Germline trimming cut 0 bases from V and 4 bases from J; bases unmatched to any gene: 4. CDR3 sequence: CASSLAGQGRETQYF. CDR3 DNA sequence: TGTGCCAGCAGCTTAGCTGGACAGGGTCGAGAGACCCAGTACTTC.

This clone was seen only once. The chain employs TRBV5-1 and TRBJ1-6, with 10 bases matching TRBD1. This CDR3 region has 15 residues. The junction had 4 bases not matched to a gene; V was cut back by 5 bases and J by 5 bases. The germline V gene has CDR1 SGHRS and CDR2 YFSETQ. CDR3 nucleotide sequence: TGCGCCAGCAGACCAGGACAGGGGGATAATTCACCCCTCCACTTT. Protein sequence: CASRPGQGDNSPLHF. Using reference TRBV5-1 and TRBJ1-6 for the parts outside the CDR3, the full variable domain is KAGVTQTPRYLIKTRGQQVTLSCSPISGHRSVSWYQQTPGQGLQFLFEYFSETQRNKGNFPGRFSGRQFSNSRSEMNVSTLELGDSALYLCASRPGQGDNSPLHFGNGTRLTVT.

This clone was recorded a few times. This chain links TRBV5-1 with TRBJ2-1, with 11 nucleotides matching TRBD2. V shed 2 bases and J 7 bases; nucleotides not matched to a gene: 5. In germline, CDR1 is SGHRS, CDR2 YFSETQ. The CDR3 loop spans 15 amino acids. Here the CDR3 reads CASSFVVAGGNEQFF. The CDR3 coding sequence is TGCGCCAGCAGCTTCGTAGTAGCGGGGGGGAATGAGCAGTTCTTC.